The 13 T cell receptor beta chains reported below all come from one sample, sequenced in a study of regulatory dendritic cells for organ transplantation. Profiled with immunoSEQ multiplex PCR; TCRdb holds only in-frame clones, not every one. The table shows under 50,000 clones, with 75% to 95% occurring only once. The sequenced sample consisted of naive CD8+ T cells from blood. The subset: CD45RA+ naive T cells. The receptor source for this set is a human donor in good health.

The chain combines TRBV7-9 with TRBJ2-1; 7 bases align to TRBD1. The CDR3 runs to 15 residues. Germline trimming cut 5 bases from V and 3 bases from J; bases unmatched to any gene: 7. Germline V lookup: CDR1 SEHNR, CDR2 FQNEAQ (reference sequence). This chain's CDR3 is CASSPPGQSYNEQFF. The CDR3 DNA sequence: TGTGCCAGCAGCCCCCCGGGACAGAGCTACAATGAGCAGTTCTTC.

This clone was seen a few times. The chain employs TRBV7-9 and TRBJ1-2; D gene ambiguous. From germline, CDR1 is SEHNR and CDR2 FQNEAQ (reference sequence). The germline V and J ends were trimmed by 1 base and 8 bases, with 8 bases remaining between them. The CDR3 consists of 12 residues. The CDR3 sequence: CASSLGSEGYTF. The CDR3 DNA reads TGTGCCAGCAGCTTAGGGTCGGAGGGCTACACCTTC.

In its sample, this clone was seen a few times. The chain combines TRBV7-9 with TRBJ1-2; D gene ambiguous. Trimming pared 0 bases from V and 4 bases from J, leaving 12 bases between. The length of the CDR3 is 15 residues. CDR1 and CDR2 from the germline V gene are SEHNR and FQNEAQ (reference sequence). CDR3 bases: TGTGCCAGCAGCTTAGCATCGAGCCAGGTCTATGGCTACACCTTC. As protein: CASSLASSQVYGYTF.

This clone was found once. The chain's CDR3 is CASSLGVGTDTQYF. In DNA, the CDR3 is TGTGCCAGCAGTTTGGGGGTGGGCACAGATACGCAGTATTTT. The chain recombines TRBV6-5 with TRBJ2-3; D may correspond to TRBD1 or TRBD2 (5 bases each). Trimming removed 4 bases at V and 1 base at J, with 9 bases between. Germline V lookup: CDR1 MNHEY, CDR2 SVGAGI. There are 14 residues in the CDR3.

This chain connects TRBV4-2 to TRBJ1-4; D is undetermined. Germline assignment: CDR1 LGHNA and CDR2 YNFKEQ. This CDR3 spans 16 amino acids. The V gene lost 2 bases and the J gene lost 4 bases, with 14 bases spanning the gap. The CDR3 here is CASSQTTADHNEKLFF. CDR3 nucleotides: TGTGCCAGCAGCCAAACCACGGCGGACCATAATGAAAAACTGTTTTTT.

The chain uses TRBV6-5 and TRBJ2-3; 9 bases line up with TRBD1. CDR1 MNHEY and CDR2 SVGAGI come from the germline V gene. There are 14 residues in the CDR3. With V trimmed by 6 bases and J by 5 bases, 6 bases remained unmatched. CDR3 DNA sequence: TGTGCCAGCAGGGACAGGGGTGCTGGAGATACGCAGTATTTT. Its translation: CASRDRGAGDTQYF.

Turning to this clone: Other DNA sequences in the same sample also yield this CDR3. This chain joins TRBV4-1 and TRBJ2-7, with 7 bases identical to TRBD1. Germline V gives CDR1 MGHRA, CDR2 YSYEKL. The CDR3 length is 15 residues. V trimming: 0 bases; J trimming: 1 base; junction bases outside the gene matches: 3. The CDR3 spells CASSQDPGGSYEQYF. DNA for the CDR3: TGCGCCAGCAGCCAAGATCCAGGGGGATCCTACGAGCAGTACTTC.

This clone was picked up one time. The chain recombines TRBV28 with TRBJ2-5; 7 bases align to TRBD2. This CDR3 region has 15 residues. V lost 3 bases, J lost 3 bases, and 7 bases stayed unmatched. Germline V gene data show CDR1 as MDHEN and CDR2 as SYDVKM. CDR3 bases: TGTGCCAGCAGTTTCACGGGGGGTCCGGAAGAGACCCAGTACTTC. Its translation: CASSFTGGPEETQYF.

The V gene is TRBV27, the J gene TRBJ2-7; 7 bases match TRBD2. The germline V gene encodes CDR1 MNHEY and CDR2 SMNVEV (reference sequence). Trimming at V came to 3 bases and at J to 6 bases, leaving 5 bases not matched to a gene. CDR3 length equals 13 residues. CDR3 residues: CASSLGLAVEQYF. In DNA form, the CDR3 reads TGTGCCAGCAGTTTGGGTCTAGCGGTCGAGCAGTACTTC.

This CDR3 is CASSLFGGTGELFF. CDR3 nucleotide sequence: TGTGCCAGCAGTTTATTCGGCGGCACCGGGGAGCTGTTTTTT. The rearrangement uses TRBV28 and TRBJ2-2; D remains ambiguous. V was cut by 1 base and J by 4 bases, with 7 bases left in between. The CDR3 covers 14 residues. Germline values: CDR1 MDHEN, CDR2 SYDVKM.

This clone occurred once. The CDR3 does not end in the conserved phenylalanine or tryptophan, so this is likely a read error. The chain recombines TRBV7-9 with TRBJ2-7; D may correspond to TRBD1 or TRBD2 (5 bases each). Germline values: CDR1 SEHNR, CDR2 FQNEAQ (reference sequence). The CDR3 is 15 residues long. V lost 5 bases and J 0 bases, leaving 14 bases between the germline ends. In nucleotides, the CDR3 is TGTGCCAGCAGCCCTGGGACGTTTAGCTCCTACGAGCAGTACCTC. Protein: CASSPGTFSSYEQYL.

The DNA of the CDR3 is TGTGCCAGTAGTGCAAGGACAGGGGACGGCTACGAGCAGTACTTC. Translating gives CASSARTGDGYEQYF. The V gene is TRBV19, the J gene TRBJ2-7; 9 bases line up with TRBD1. The CDR3 length is 15 residues. CDR1 and CDR2 from the germline V gene are LNHDA and SQIVND (reference sequence). Trimming cost V 5 bases and J 3 bases; bases outside gene matches: 8.

J is TRBJ1-2 and V is TRBV6-5, with no clear D. Trimming cost V 0 bases and J 0 bases, with 8 bases left between them. Germline CDR1 MNHEY, CDR2 SVGAGI. The CDR3 totals 15 residues. As DNA, the CDR3 is TGTGCCAGCAGTTACTCAGGAACACCTAACTATGGCTACACCTTC. Translating it yields CASSYSGTPNYGYTF.